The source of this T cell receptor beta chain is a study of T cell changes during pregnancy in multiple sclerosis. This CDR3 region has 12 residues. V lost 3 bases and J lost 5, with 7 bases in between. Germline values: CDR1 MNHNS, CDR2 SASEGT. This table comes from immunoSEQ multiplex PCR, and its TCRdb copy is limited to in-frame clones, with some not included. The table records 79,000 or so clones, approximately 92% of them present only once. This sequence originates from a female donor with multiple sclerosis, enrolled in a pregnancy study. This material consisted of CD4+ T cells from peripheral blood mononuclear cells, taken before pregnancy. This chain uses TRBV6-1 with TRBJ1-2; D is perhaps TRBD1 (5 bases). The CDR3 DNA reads TGTGCCAGCAGTGACAGGGTATATGGCTACACCTTC. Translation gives CASSDRVYGYTF.